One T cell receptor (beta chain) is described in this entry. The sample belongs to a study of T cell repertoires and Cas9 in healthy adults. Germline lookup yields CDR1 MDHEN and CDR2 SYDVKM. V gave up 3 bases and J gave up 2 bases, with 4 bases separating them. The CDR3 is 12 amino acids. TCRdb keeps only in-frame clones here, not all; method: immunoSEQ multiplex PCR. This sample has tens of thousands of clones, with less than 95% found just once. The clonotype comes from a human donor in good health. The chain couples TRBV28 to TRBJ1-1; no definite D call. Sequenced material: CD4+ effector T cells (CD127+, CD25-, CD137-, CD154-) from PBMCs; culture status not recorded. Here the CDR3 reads CASSLTNTEAFF. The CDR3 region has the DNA TGTGCCAGCAGTTTGACCAACACTGAAGCTTTCTTT.